This record covers a single TCR beta chain. Antigen unknown. Germline loops: CDR1 SGHNT, CDR2 YYREEE (reference sequence). Trimming took off 4 bases at V and 0 bases at J, with 17 bases between the two ends. The CDR3 runs 16 residues. Around 310 ng DNA, roughly 30,000 T cell genomes, went into unsorted PBMC replicate PCRs. Bulk PBMC genomic DNA spanned ten immunoSEQ deep plates. The data were produced by immunoSEQ multiplex PCR, yet TCRdb's version contains in-frame clones alone and is incomplete. The sample has about 490,000 clones; roughly four fifths are singletons. The data originate from a study of shared clonotypes between healthy human individuals. Whole-study findings and limits: In having few donors, the study represented limited genetic and exposure-history diversity.

There were only Caucasian adults among the donors, and all lived in Nashville, Tennessee. The sample consisted of PBMCs. The receptor comes from a woman between 35 and 50 years old in good health. Some clones in this sample may be carry-over from other donors' samples. The chain recombines TRBV5-4 with TRBJ2-7; no definite D call. The chain's CDR3 is CASSQDRGAPSYEQYF. The CDR3 nucleotides read TGTGCCAGCAGCCAAGATCGAGGAGCGCCCTCCTACGAGCAGTACTTC.